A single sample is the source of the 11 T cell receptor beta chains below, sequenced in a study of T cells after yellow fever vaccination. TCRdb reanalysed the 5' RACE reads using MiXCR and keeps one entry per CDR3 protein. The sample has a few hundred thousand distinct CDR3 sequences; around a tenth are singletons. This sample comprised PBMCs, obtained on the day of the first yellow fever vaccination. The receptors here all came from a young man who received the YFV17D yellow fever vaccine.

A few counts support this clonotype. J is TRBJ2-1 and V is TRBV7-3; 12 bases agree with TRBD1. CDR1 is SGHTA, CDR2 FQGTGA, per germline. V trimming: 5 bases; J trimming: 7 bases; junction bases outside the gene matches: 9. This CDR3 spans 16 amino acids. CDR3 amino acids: CASSPWDRGRLNEQFF. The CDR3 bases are TGTGCCAGCAGCCCTTGGGACAGGGGGCGGTTGAATGAGCAGTTCTTC. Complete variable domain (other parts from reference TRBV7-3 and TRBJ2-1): GAGVSQTPSNKVTEKGKYVELRCDPISGHTALYWYRQSLGQGPEFLIYFQGTGAADDSGLPNDRFFAVRPEGSVSTLKIQRTERGDSAVYLCASSPWDRGRLNEQFFGPGTRLTVL.

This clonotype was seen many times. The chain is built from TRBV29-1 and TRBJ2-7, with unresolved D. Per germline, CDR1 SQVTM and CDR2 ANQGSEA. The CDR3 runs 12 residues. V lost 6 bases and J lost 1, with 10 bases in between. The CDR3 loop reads CSVRFTSYEQYF. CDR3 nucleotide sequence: TGCAGCGTAAGATTCACTTCCTACGAGCAGTACTTC.

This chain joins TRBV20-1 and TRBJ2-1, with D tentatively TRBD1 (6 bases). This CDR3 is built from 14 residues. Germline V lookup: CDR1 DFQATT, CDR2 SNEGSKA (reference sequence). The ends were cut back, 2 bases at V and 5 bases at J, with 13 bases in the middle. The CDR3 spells CSARSAGAHNEQFF. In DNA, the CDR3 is TGCAGTGCTAGATCGGCAGGGGCCCACAATGAGCAGTTCTTC.

The CDR3 coding sequence is TGTGCCATCAGTCCCGACAGGGAAGAGACCCAGTACTTC. Its protein product is CAISPDREETQYF. The rearrangement uses TRBV10-3 and TRBJ2-5; 7 bases align to TRBD1. The V and J ends lost 5 bases and 3 bases, in that order; junction bases with no gene match: 3. The CDR3 is 13 residues long. The V gene's germline CDR1 is ENHRY and CDR2 SYGVKD.

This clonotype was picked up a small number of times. The CDR3 nucleotides read TGTGCCAGCAGCTTAAGCGGGACACCCTACACAGATACGCAGTATTTT. Protein sequence: CASSLSGTPYTDTQYF. The rearrangement links TRBV7-9 to TRBJ2-3; D is possibly TRBD2 (7 bases). The germline V and J ends were trimmed by 2 bases and 2 bases, with 14 bases remaining between them. The CDR3 has 16 amino acids. Germline assignment: CDR1 SEHNR and CDR2 FQNEAQ (reference sequence). The variable domain in full, completed from reference TRBV7-9 and TRBJ2-3, reads DTGVSQNPRHKITKRGQNVTFRCDPISEHNRLYWYRQTLGQGPEFLTYFQNEAQLEKSRLLSDRFSAERPKGSFSTLEIQRTEQGDSAMYLCASSLSGTPYTDTQYFGPGTRLTVL.

The CDR3 region is CASSGPGLAEADTQYF. DNA of the CDR3: TGTGCCAGCAGTGGACCGGGACTAGCGGAGGCAGATACGCAGTATTTT. V is TRBV2 and J is TRBJ2-3; TRBD2 matches at 11 bases. Trimming cost V 4 bases and J 4 bases; bases outside gene matches: 7. The CDR3 extends over 16 amino acids. Germline values: CDR1 SNHLY, CDR2 FYNNEI.

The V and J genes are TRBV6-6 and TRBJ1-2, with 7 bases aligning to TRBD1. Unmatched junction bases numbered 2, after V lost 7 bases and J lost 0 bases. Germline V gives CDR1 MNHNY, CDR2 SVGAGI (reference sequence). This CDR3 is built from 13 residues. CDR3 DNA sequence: TGTGCCAGCACCCAGGGGGCTAACTATGGCTACACCTTC. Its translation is CASTQGANYGYTF.

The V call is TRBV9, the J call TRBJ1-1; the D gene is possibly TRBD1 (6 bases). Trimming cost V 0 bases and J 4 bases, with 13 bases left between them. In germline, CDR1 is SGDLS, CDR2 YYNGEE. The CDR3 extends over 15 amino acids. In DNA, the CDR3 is TGTGCCAGCAGCGTAGGCTCAGGGGTAAGCACTGAAGCTTTCTTT. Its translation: CASSVGSGVSTEAFF.

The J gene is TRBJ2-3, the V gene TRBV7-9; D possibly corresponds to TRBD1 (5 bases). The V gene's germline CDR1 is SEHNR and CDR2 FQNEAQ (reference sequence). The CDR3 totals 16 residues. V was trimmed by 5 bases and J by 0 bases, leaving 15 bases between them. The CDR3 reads CASSPLAQASTDTQYF. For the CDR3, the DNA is TGTGCCAGCAGCCCCCTCGCACAGGCTAGCACAGATACGCAGTATTTT.

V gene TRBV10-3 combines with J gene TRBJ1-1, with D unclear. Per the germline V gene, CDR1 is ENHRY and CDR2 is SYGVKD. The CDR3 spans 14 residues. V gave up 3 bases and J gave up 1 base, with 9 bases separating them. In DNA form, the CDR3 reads TGTGCCATCAGTGACTGGACGGGGAACACTGAAGCTTTCTTT. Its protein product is CAISDWTGNTEAFF.

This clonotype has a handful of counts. CDR3 bases: TGCAGTGCTAGAGATTCTGGACTAGCGGGGGGACAATACTATGAGCAGTTCTTC. Its translation is CSARDSGLAGGQYYEQFF. This chain connects TRBV20-1 to TRBJ2-1; the match to TRBD2 covers 14 bases. Trimming cost V 0 bases and J 8 bases; bases outside gene matches: 12. There are 18 residues in the CDR3. The germline gives CDR1 DFQATT, CDR2 SNEGSKA (reference sequence).